The subject of this entry is one T cell receptor (beta chain). Only in-frame clones appear in the TCRdb table, and some are missing; sequencing was by immunoSEQ multiplex PCR. Of about 73,000 clones in the sample, 87% were seen once. There are 15 residues in the CDR3. V dropped 5 bases and J dropped 7; count of bases not matched to a gene: 11. From germline, CDR1 is MNHEY and CDR2 SVGAGI. The sample belongs to a study of radiotherapy plus CTLA-4 blockade in lung cancer. Study context: Objective response rate was around 20%; disease control rate, around 31%.

The sequence derives from a human donor with non-small cell lung cancer that progressed on radiotherapy plus ipilimumab. Sample: peripheral blood, taken from a patient treated with radiotherapy plus ipilimumab. The rearrangement uses TRBV6-5 and TRBJ2-7; 10 nucleotides match TRBD1. In DNA form, the CDR3 reads TGTGCCAGCAGTAGAACGACAGGGGGCGCAGGTGAGCAGTACTTC. It encodes CASSRTTGGAGEQYF.